The clone carrying this TCR beta chain has just a few counts. Its antigen is unidentified. Both TRBC1 and TRBC2 were covered by a beta constant-region primer of two equimolar oligonucleotides. A 12-nucleotide UMI and the SP2 primer were added to the cDNA 3' end by oligonucleotide ligation. A single record per CDR3 protein comes from TCRdb applying MiXCR to the UMI-ligation and nested PCR reads. The sample holds 140,000 to 150,000 distinct CDR3 sequences, about a sixth seen once. The data stem from a study of naive and memory T cell subsets. Whole-study results and caveats: Clonotypes are single alpha or beta chains, not paired receptors. A few larger clonotypes appeared in naive repertoires, especially CD8, possibly memory cells re-expressing CD45RA.

There are 15 residues in the CDR3. V lost 5 bases to trimming and J lost 4 bases, with 15 bases between them. Germline values: CDR1 SGHTA, CDR2 FQGNSA. Cells stained for CD3, CD4, CD8, CD45RA and CD27 were sorted into four subsets. Specimen: naive CD4+ T cells from blood. V usage is TRBV7-2 and J usage is TRBJ2-1; D might be TRBD1 (6 bases). The sequence was obtained from a human donor in good health. The CDR3 protein is CASSQRGFGYNEQFF. DNA of the CDR3: TGTGCCAGCAGCCAGAGGGGGTTTGGATACAATGAGCAGTTCTTC.